The 2 T cell receptor beta chains below all came from one sample that was sequenced in a study of blood T cells in healthy people across ages. The authors ran a second PCR of roughly 6 to 12 cycles using a sample-barcoded 5' primer and a J-beta primer mix. TCRdb redid the calling of the 5' RACE reads with MiXCR, one entry per CDR3 protein. The sample has 1.5 million to 2 million distinct CDR3 sequences, 25% to 30% seen once. Material for sequencing was blood. The receptor set was obtained from a woman aged 25 to 39 in good health.

Concerning this clonotype itself: This could be a read error, since a much larger clone is one nucleotide away. The chain couples TRBV20-1 to TRBJ1-2; tentative D call: TRBD1 (5 bases). Per the germline V gene, CDR1 is DFQATT and CDR2 is SNEGSKA (reference sequence). There are 14 residues in the CDR3. The CDR3 spells CSAGKGTANYGHTF. The CDR3 bases are TGCAGTGCTGGTAAAGGGACGGCCAACTATGGCCACACCTTC.

The V and J genes are TRBV6-1 and TRBJ1-5; D not certain. Germline CDR1 MNHNS, CDR2 SASEGT. Trimming stripped 2 bases from V and 3 bases from J, with 11 bases between. The length of the CDR3 is 15 residues. Here the CDR3 DNA reads TGTGCCAGCAGTGAAACGTGGGGTGACAATCAGCCCCAGCATTTT. This gives the protein CASSETWGDNQPQHF.